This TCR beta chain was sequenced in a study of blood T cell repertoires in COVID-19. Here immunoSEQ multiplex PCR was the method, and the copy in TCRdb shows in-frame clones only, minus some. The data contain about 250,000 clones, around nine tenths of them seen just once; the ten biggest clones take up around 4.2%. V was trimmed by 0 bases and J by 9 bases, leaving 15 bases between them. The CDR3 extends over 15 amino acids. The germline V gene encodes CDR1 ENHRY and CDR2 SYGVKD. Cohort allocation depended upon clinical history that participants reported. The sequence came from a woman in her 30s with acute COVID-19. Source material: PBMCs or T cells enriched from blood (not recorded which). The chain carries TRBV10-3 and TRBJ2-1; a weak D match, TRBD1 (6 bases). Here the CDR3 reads CAISESGGVGSEQFF. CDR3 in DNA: TGTGCCATCAGTGAGTCAGGGGGTGTTGGTAGTGAGCAGTTCTTC.